This T cell receptor (beta chain) was sequenced during a study of control samples from healthy donors and cancer patients. Generated by immunoSEQ multiplex PCR, the TCRdb table keeps only in-frame clones and is missing some. The sample has approximately 99,000 clones; almost 85% are singletons. This CDR3 is built from 13 residues. Per germline, CDR1 MNHNS and CDR2 SASEGT. Regarding this clone: One end of the junction does not line up with germline, which may come from a read error.

This sequence was found in a man younger than 30 in good health. This rearrangement joins TRBV6-1 to TRBJ1-2; the D is unclear. The source material was blood. CDR3: CAGSEEPGFGYTF. The CDR3 DNA is TGTGCCGGCAGTGAAGAACCCGGGTTTGGCTACACCTTC.